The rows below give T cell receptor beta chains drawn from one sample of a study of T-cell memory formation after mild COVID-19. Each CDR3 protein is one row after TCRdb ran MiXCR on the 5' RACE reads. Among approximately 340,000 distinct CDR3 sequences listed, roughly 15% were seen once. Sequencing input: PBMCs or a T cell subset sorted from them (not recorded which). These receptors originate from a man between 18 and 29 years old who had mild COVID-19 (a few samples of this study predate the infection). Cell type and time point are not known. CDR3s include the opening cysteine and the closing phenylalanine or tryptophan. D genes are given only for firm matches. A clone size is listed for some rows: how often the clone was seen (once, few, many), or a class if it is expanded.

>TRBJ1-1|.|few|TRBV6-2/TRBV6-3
CASSFHWAGRTRNTEAFF
TGTGCCAGCAGCTTTCACTGGGCAGGGAGAACGAGAAACACTGAAGCTTTCTTT
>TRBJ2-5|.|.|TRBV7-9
CASSLSVGLWETQYF
TGTGCCAGCAGCTTAAGTGTAGGGTTGTGGGAGACCCAGTACTTC
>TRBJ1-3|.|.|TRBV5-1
CASSSQGTRSGNTIYF
TGCGCCAGCAGCTCACAGGGTACGCGCTCTGGAAACACCATATATTTT
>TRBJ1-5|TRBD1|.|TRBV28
CASNPGTGSNQPQHF
TGTGCCAGCAATCCCGGGACAGGGAGCAATCAGCCCCAGCATTTT
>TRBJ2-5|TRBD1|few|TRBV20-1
CSASTGTGGKKTQYF
TGCAGTGCTAGCACCGGGACAGGGGGCAAGAAGACCCAGTACTTC
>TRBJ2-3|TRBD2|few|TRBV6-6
CASKTTSGATDTDTQYF
TGTGCCAGCAAAACTACAAGCGGGGCTACCGACACAGATACGCAGTATTTT
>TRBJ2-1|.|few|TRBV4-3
CASSQESVYNEQFF
TGCGCCAGCAGCCAAGAATCAGTGTACAATGAGCAGTTCTTC
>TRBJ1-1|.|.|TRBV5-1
CASTLGRGMNTEAFF
TGCGCCAGCACCCTCGGACGGGGCATGAACACTGAAGCTTTCTTT
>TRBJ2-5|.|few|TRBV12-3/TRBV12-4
CASSPPRGIETQYF
TGTGCCAGCAGCCCCCCCCGGGGGATAGAGACCCAGTACTTC
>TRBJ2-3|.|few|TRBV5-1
CASRKQGTTDTQYF
TGCGCCAGCAGGAAACAGGGAACCACAGATACGCAGTATTTT
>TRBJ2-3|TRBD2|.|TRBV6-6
CASSYKAGDRTDTQYF
TGTGCCAGCAGTTACAAAGCGGGGGACCGCACAGATACGCAGTATTTT
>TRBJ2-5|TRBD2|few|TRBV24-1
CATSDWRTSGGAETQYF
TGTGCCACCAGTGATTGGAGGACTAGCGGGGGCGCAGAGACCCAGTACTTC
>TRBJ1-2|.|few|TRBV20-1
CSARDVEDKDFNYGYTF
TGCAGTGCTAGAGATGTCGAGGACAAGGACTTTAACTATGGCTACACCTTC
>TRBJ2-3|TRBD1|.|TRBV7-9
CASSQDRATDTQYF
TGTGCCAGCAGCCAAGACAGGGCTACAGATACGCAGTATTTT
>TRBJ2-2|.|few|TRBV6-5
CASSQIGGSGELFF
TGTGCCAGCAGCCAGATTGGGGGGTCCGGGGAGCTGTTTTTT
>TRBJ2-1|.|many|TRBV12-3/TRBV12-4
CASSLDRTYNEQFF
TGTGCCAGCAGTCTGGACAGAACCTACAATGAGCAGTTCTTC
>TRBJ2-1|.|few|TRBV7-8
CASSVWDSGSYNEQFF
TGTGCCAGCAGCGTATGGGACAGCGGGTCTTACAATGAGCAGTTCTTC
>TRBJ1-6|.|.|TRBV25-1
CASSDFNSPLHF
TGTGCCAGCAGTGACTTTAATTCACCCCTCCACTTT
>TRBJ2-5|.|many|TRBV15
CATSRDPGRETQYF
TGTGCCACCAGCAGAGATCCAGGGAGGGAGACCCAGTACTTC
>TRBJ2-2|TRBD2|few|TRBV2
CASRTGTSNTGELFF
TGTGCCAGCAGAACCGGGACTAGCAACACCGGGGAGCTGTTTTTT
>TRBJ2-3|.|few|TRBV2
CASRREIHTQYF
TGTGCCAGCAGGAGAGAAATACATACGCAGTATTTT
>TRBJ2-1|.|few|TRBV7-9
CASSLDSWGAVDEQFF
TGTGCCAGCAGCTTAGACTCCTGGGGGGCGGTGGATGAGCAGTTCTTC
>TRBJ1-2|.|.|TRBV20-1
CSASERTVGYTF
TGCAGTGCTAGTGAAAGGACAGTTGGCTACACCTTC
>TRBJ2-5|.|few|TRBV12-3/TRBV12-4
CASSSRDPQETQYF
TGTGCCAGCAGTTCCCGGGACCCGCAAGAGACCCAGTACTTC
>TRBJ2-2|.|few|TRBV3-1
CASSPRNTGELFF
TGTGCCAGCAGCCCCAGGAACACCGGGGAGCTGTTTTTT
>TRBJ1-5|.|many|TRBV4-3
CASSQVKGGGNQPQHF
TGCGCCAGCAGCCAAGTAAAGGGAGGTGGCAATCAGCCCCAGCATTTT
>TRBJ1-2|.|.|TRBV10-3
CAISDPGHTGYTF
TGTGCCATCAGTGATCCGGGACATACTGGCTACACCTTC
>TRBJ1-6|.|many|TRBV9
CASSESSYNSPLHF
TGTGCCAGCAGCGAAAGCTCCTATAATTCACCCCTCCACTTT
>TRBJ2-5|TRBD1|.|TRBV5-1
CASSLSGTGETQYF
TGCGCCAGCAGCTTGTCAGGGACAGGGGAGACCCAGTACTTC
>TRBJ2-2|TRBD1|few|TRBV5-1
CASSPQDRWNTGELFF
TGCGCCAGCAGTCCACAGGACAGGTGGAACACCGGGGAGCTGTTTTTT
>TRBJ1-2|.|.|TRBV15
CATSRDLGRGGYGYTF
TGTGCCACCAGCAGAGATCTGGGCCGAGGGGGCTATGGCTACACCTTC
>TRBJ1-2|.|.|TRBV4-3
CASSQDLGDSYGYTF
TGCGCCAGCAGCCAAGATCTCGGGGACTCCTATGGCTACACCTTC
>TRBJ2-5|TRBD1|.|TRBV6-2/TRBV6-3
CASLRDRSSEETQYF
TGTGCCAGCTTAAGGGACAGAAGTTCTGAGGAGACCCAGTACTTC
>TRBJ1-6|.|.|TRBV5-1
CASSSYGNSPLHF
TGCGCCAGCAGCTCGTATGGGAATTCACCCCTCCACTTT
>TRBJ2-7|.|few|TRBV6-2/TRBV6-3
CASSYLAGFGYEQYF
TGTGCCAGCAGTTACTTGGCCGGGTTCGGTTACGAGCAGTACTTC
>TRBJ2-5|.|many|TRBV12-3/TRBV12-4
CASSSSYQETQYF
TGTGCCAGCAGTTCTTCATACCAAGAGACCCAGTACTTC
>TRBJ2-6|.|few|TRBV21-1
CASSNRRAGDNVLTF
TGTGCCAGCAGCAACCGCAGGGCGGGAGACAACGTCCTGACTTTC
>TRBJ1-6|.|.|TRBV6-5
CASSYRALSPLHF
TGTGCCAGCAGTTACAGGGCACTTTCACCCCTCCACTTT
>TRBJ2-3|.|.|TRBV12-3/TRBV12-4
CASRPRPSDTQYF
TGTGCCAGCAGGCCCCGGCCCTCAGATACGCAGTATTTT
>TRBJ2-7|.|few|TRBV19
CASSSWVGKGEQYF
TGTGCCAGTAGTTCGTGGGTCGGGAAGGGCGAGCAGTACTTC
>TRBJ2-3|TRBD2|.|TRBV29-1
CSVSAGGDTDTQYF
TGCAGCGTTTCCGCGGGGGGGGACACAGATACGCAGTATTTT
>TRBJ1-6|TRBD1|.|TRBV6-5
CASSPDRAMLGPLHF
TGTGCCAGCAGCCCGGACAGGGCGATGTTGGGTCCCCTCCACTTT
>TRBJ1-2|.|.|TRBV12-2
CASRSGGGYTF
TGTGCAAGTCGCTCAGGTGGCGGCTACACCTTC
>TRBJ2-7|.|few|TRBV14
CASSSYRRVHEQYF
TGTGCCAGCAGCTCGTACCGACGGGTCCACGAGCAGTACTTC
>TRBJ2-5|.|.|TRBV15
CATSANQGETQYF
TGTGCCACTTCAGCGAACCAAGGAGAGACCCAGTACTTC
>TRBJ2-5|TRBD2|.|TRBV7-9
CASSSGTSGKETQYF
TGTGCCAGCAGTTCCGGGACTAGCGGGAAAGAGACCCAGTACTTC
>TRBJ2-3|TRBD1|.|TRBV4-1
CASSQDQGTGGKDTQYF
TGCGCCAGCAGCCAAGATCAGGGGACAGGGGGTAAAGATACGCAGTATTTT
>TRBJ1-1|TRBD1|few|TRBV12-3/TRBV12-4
CASSLLDRVNTEAFF
TGTGCCAGCAGTTTATTGGACAGGGTGAACACTGAAGCTTTCTTT
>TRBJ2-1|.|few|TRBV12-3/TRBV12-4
CASSLSGLNHNEQFF
TGTGCCAGCAGTTTATCGGGTCTGAACCACAATGAGCAGTTCTTC
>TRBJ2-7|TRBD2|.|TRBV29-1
CSVAGTRGSYEQYF
TGCAGCGTCGCCGGGACTAGAGGCTCCTACGAGCAGTACTTC
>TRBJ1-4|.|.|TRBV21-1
CASSGGQYEKLFF
TGTGCCAGCAGCGGGGGACAGTATGAAAAACTGTTTTTT
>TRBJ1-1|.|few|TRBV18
CASSRTGVGTEAFF
TGTGCCAGCTCACGCACGGGGGTTGGGACTGAAGCTTTCTTT
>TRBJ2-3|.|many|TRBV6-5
CASSYSGGTDTQYF
TGTGCCAGCAGTTACTCGGGGGGCACAGATACGCAGTATTTT
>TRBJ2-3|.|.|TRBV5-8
CASSRRQGTDTQYF
TGTGCCAGCAGCCGACGCCAAGGGACAGATACGCAGTATTTT
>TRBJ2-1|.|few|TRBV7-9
CASSPWATQSHEQFF
TGTGCCAGCAGCCCATGGGCCACTCAGTCCCATGAGCAGTTCTTC
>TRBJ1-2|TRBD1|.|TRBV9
CASSGSGTGVGYTF
TGTGCCAGCAGCGGATCCGGGACAGGGGTTGGCTACACCTTC
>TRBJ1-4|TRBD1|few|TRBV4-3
CASSQEVGTGGEKLFF
TGCGCCAGCAGCCAAGAGGTGGGGACAGGTGGTGAAAAACTGTTTTTT
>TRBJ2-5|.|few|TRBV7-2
CASSLSNGQETQYF
TGTGCCAGCAGCTTAAGTAACGGTCAAGAGACCCAGTACTTC
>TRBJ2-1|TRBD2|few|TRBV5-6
CASSLDLAGGAYYNEQFF
TGTGCCAGCAGCTTGGATCTAGCGGGGGGAGCCTACTACAATGAGCAGTTCTTC
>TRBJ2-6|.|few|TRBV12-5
CASGLFGSLSYSGANVLTF
TGTGCTAGTGGTTTGTTCGGGAGTCTAAGCTACTCTGGGGCCAACGTCCTGACTTTC